Listed here is a single T cell receptor beta chain. Its antigen is not known. The CDR3 is made up of 17 amino acids. Germline V CDR1 and CDR2: LGHNA, YSLEER. Trimming removed 1 base from V and 5 bases from J; junction bases left unmatched: 11. This sample was taken from a study of shared clonotypes between healthy human individuals. Study results and limitations: It was observed that about 5% of naive CD4 clonotypes were shared across several donors. Non-shared clonotypes displayed generation probabilities falling below those of clonotypes present in all four donors. How much donors shared clonotypes was expected to be affected by sequencing depth.

Naivety among CD8 cells was defined by CD45RO negativity and positive CCR7 selection, thereby excluding terminally differentiated effector memory CD45RA+ cells. As originally analysed: Junction-only sequences produced by ImmunoSEQ had no quality scores, so filtering differed. TCRdb keeps only in-frame clones here, not all; method: immunoSEQ multiplex PCR. V, J and clone size are taken as reported in that table, and D and trimming were inferred from the DNA itself. The sample lists some 2,000,000 clones, just under 95% occurring once. The TCR originated in a man in his late teens or twenties in good health. Sequencing was performed on naive CD8+ T cells sorted from blood. The chain has TRBV4-3 and TRBJ2-1; 7 nucleotides match TRBD2. CDR3 protein: CASSQGPMAGEDNEQFF. In nucleotides, the CDR3 is TGCGCCAGCAGCCAAGGACCTATGGCGGGAGAAGACAATGAGCAGTTCTTC.